The clone carrying this TCR beta chain was picked up one time. Its specificity is unknown. This sample is part of a study of identifying expanded T cells in peripheral blood. Profiling relied on immunoSEQ multiplex PCR, and the TCRdb table lists in-frame clones only, not all of them. Of under 110,000 clones in the sample, approximately 90% were seen once. Collection occurred without any documented infections or immune events in donors. Findings and limits, study-wide: Technical replicates showed about 1.1 changed clones; around 2 weeks about 16.4; four weeks 19. Clone count variance between roughly 2-week samples rose with total template count.

The sequence derives from a person between 18 and 69 years old in good health. The sequencing sample was made of blood.

In DNA, the CDR3 is TGTGCCATCAGAAACACACCCGAGGGGGCCCCAGATACGCAGTATTTT. Translating it yields CAIRNTPEGAPDTQYF. The rearrangement joins TRBV10-3 to TRBJ2-3; 7 bases match TRBD1. The V and J ends lost 6 bases and 4 bases, in that order; junction bases with no gene match: 13. The CDR3 covers 16 residues. Germline-derived CDR1 and CDR2 are ENHRY and SYGVKD.